Following are 19 T cell receptor beta chains from one sample sequenced in a study of shared clonotypes between healthy human individuals. Profiled with immunoSEQ multiplex PCR; TCRdb holds only in-frame clones, not every one. The sample carries just over 2,000,000 clones, over 85% recorded once. Sequenced sample: naive CD4+ T cells sorted from blood. The subset was: CD45RA+ positively selected. Receptors were obtained from a man aged 18 to 30 in good health.

The rearrangement uses TRBV2 and TRBJ1-2; 7 bases fit TRBD1. The germline CDR1 and CDR2 sequences are SNHLY and FYNNEI. The CDR3 runs to 14 residues. Unmatched junction bases numbered 10, after V lost 2 bases and J lost 10 bases. The CDR3: CASSEPSRGGIYTF. The CDR3 DNA reads as TGTGCCAGCAGTGAACCCAGCAGGGGGGGGATCTACACCTTC.

The chain has TRBV7-2 and TRBJ1-2; D might be TRBD1 (6 bases). The CDR3 is 13 amino acids. Germline CDR1 SGHTA, CDR2 FQGNSA. With 3 bases removed from V and 9 bases from J, the gap between germline ends came to 14 bases. CDR3 bases: TGTGCCAGCAGCTTCAGGGGTGGGGGAAGCTACACCTTC. Encoded protein: CASSFRGGGSYTF. Filled out from reference TRBV7-2 and TRBJ1-2, the complete variable domain reads GAGVSQSPSNKVTEKGKDVELRCDPISGHTALYWYRQSLGQGLEFLIYFQGNSAPDKSGLPSDRFSAERTGGSVSTLTIQRTQQEDSAVYLCASSFRGGGSYTFGSGTRLTVV.

The chain recombines TRBV6-1 with TRBJ1-3; D unresolved. Trimming pared 7 bases from V and 0 bases from J, leaving 10 bases between. Germline values: CDR1 MNHNS, CDR2 SASEGT. The CDR3 extends over 14 amino acids. This chain's CDR3 is CASTSGGSGNTIYF. CDR3 DNA sequence: TGTGCCAGCACTTCGGGAGGCTCTGGAAACACCATATATTTT.

About this clone itself: At the DNA level, this CDR3 is encoded by other sequences in the same sample as well. The chain employs TRBV5-1 and TRBJ2-5; the D gene is possibly TRBD2 (6 bases). The germline CDR1 and CDR2 sequences are SGHRS and YFSETQ. Trimming took 4 bases from V and 2 from J, leaving 12 bases between them. CDR3 length: 14 amino acids. CDR3 residues: CASSLSGLQETQYF. The CDR3 nucleotides are TGCGCCAGCAGCCTTAGCGGTCTACAAGAGACCCAGTACTTC. Using reference TRBV5-1 and TRBJ2-5 for the parts outside the CDR3, the full variable domain is KAGVTQTPRYLIKTRGQQVTLSCSPISGHRSVSWYQQTPGQGLQFLFEYFSETQRNKGNFPGRFSGRQFSNSRSEMNVSTLELGDSALYLCASSLSGLQETQYFGPGTRLLVL.

This clone showed up just once. The rearrangement uses TRBV28 and TRBJ2-2; either TRBD1 or TRBD2 may fit D (6 bases each). V lost 4 bases and J 7 bases, leaving 19 bases between the germline ends. Germline V gene sequence: CDR1 MDHEN, CDR2 SYDVKM. This CDR3 is 16 amino acids long. The CDR3 DNA sequence: TGTGCCAGCAGTTCCGGGGGCCCAAGGCGGAGCGGGGAGCTGTTTTTT. As protein: CASSSGGPRRSGELFF.

The V gene is TRBV5-1, the J gene TRBJ2-3; D gene ambiguous. Trimming stripped 3 bases from V and 2 bases from J, with 13 bases between. The CDR3 runs 15 residues. CDR1 and CDR2 from the germline V gene are SGHRS and YFSETQ. The CDR3 protein is CASSSGRKATDTQYF. CDR3 bases: TGCGCCAGCAGCTCTGGCAGAAAAGCCACAGATACGCAGTATTTT. The full variable domain, with the rest looked up from reference TRBV5-1 and TRBJ2-3, is KAGVTQTPRYLIKTRGQQVTLSCSPISGHRSVSWYQQTPGQGLQFLFEYFSETQRNKGNFPGRFSGRQFSNSRSEMNVSTLELGDSALYLCASSSGRKATDTQYFGPGTRLTVL.

In the case of this clone: This CDR3 is also generated by other DNA sequences in the sample. The J gene is TRBJ1-5, the V gene TRBV5-6; no clear D gene. CDR1 and CDR2 from the germline V gene are SGHDT and YYEEEE. V lost 0 bases, J lost 3 bases, and 4 bases lay in between. The CDR3 is 13 residues long. The DNA of the CDR3 is TGTGCCAGCAGCTTGGAGCCCAATCAGCCCCAGCATTTT. As protein: CASSLEPNQPQHF.

The chain recombines TRBV7-9 with TRBJ2-5; D is ambiguous. There are 12 residues in the CDR3. The V and J ends lost 4 bases and 7 bases respectively, with 10 bases between them. Germline CDR1 and CDR2: SEHNR and FQNEAQ (reference sequence). In DNA form, the CDR3 reads TGTGCCAGCAGCTCCTCCATGGGGACCCAGTACTTC. Amino acids: CASSSSMGTQYF.

The chain is built from TRBV7-6 and TRBJ2-5, with 7 nucleotides matching TRBD2. J lost 4 bases, V lost 1 base, and 3 bases had no gene match. CDR1 is SGHVS, CDR2 FNYEAQ, per germline. The CDR3 runs 14 residues. The CDR3: CASSLGSGVETQYF. The CDR3 nucleotides are TGTGCCAGCAGCTTAGGGAGCGGGGTAGAGACCCAGTACTTC.

The CDR3 loop reads CASSRTGTNTDTQYF. The CDR3 DNA reads TGTGCCAGCAGCAGAACCGGGACCAACACAGATACGCAGTATTTT. The J gene is TRBJ2-3, the V gene TRBV7-2; TRBD1 or TRBD2 may be the D gene (5 bases each). V was pared by 5 bases and J by 2 bases, with 14 bases between. Germline V gives CDR1 SGHTA, CDR2 FQGNSA. The CDR3 spans 15 residues.

The chain recombines TRBV5-1 with TRBJ2-1, with D hard to call. The CDR3 covers 15 residues. V lost 0 bases and J 7 bases, leaving 14 bases between the germline ends. CDR1 SGHRS and CDR2 YFSETQ come from the germline V gene. CDR3: CASSLAGLLINEQFF. In DNA form, the CDR3 reads TGCGCCAGCAGCTTGGCGGGCCTCCTTATTAATGAGCAGTTCTTC.

The chain has TRBV7-2 and TRBJ2-2, with 8 bases lining up with TRBD2. The CDR3 contains 15 residues. V gave up 6 bases and J gave up 5 bases; unmatched junction bases: 8. Germline V gives CDR1 SGHTA, CDR2 FQGNSA. The CDR3, as DNA: TGTGCCAGCAGTCAGAGCGGGAGAGGGACCGGGGAGCTGTTTTTT. Protein sequence: CASSQSGRGTGELFF.

The chain is built from TRBV5-4 and TRBJ2-3; TRBD1 might be the D (5 bases). V lost 1 base and J lost 5, with 8 bases in between. This CDR3 spans 13 amino acids. Looked up from germline, CDR1 is SGHNT and CDR2 is YYREEE (reference sequence). The CDR3 region is CASSLSGLDTQYF. The CDR3 DNA follows: TGTGCCAGCAGCTTGTCAGGGTTAGATACGCAGTATTTT.

This sequence joins TRBV5-1 and TRBJ2-3; 7 bases match TRBD1. The CDR3 is 15 residues long. CDR1 and CDR2 (germline): SGHRS, YFSETQ. Trimming took 4 bases from V and 2 from J; bases not matched to a gene: 7. The DNA of the CDR3 is TGCGCCAGCAGCACCCTCGGGACAGACACAGATACGCAGTATTTT. It codes for CASSTLGTDTDTQYF.

The chain is built from TRBV12-5 and TRBJ2-5, with D tentatively TRBD1 or TRBD2 (6 bases each). Germline V lookup: CDR1 LGHNT, CDR2 FRNRAP. The CDR3 has 13 amino acids. V was cut by 6 bases and J by 3 bases, with 11 bases left in between. The CDR3 region has the DNA TGTGCTAGTGGCCCAAGGGGGGAAGAGACCCAGTACTTC. Protein: CASGPRGEETQYF.

The CDR3 nucleotides are TGTGCCAGCAGCGTAGGCCACGAGGTCCAAGAGACCCAGTACTTC. Residues: CASSVGHEVQETQYF. This chain links TRBV9 with TRBJ2-5; D gene unclear. The germline V gene encodes CDR1 SGDLS and CDR2 YYNGEE. The germline V and J ends were trimmed by 0 bases and 1 base, with 10 bases remaining between them. The CDR3 runs 15 residues.

The chain employs TRBV28 and TRBJ1-2; the D gene is possibly TRBD1 (5 bases). The V and J ends lost 4 bases and 8 bases respectively, with 17 bases between them. Germline-derived CDR1 and CDR2 are MDHEN and SYDVKM. The CDR3 length is 14 residues. CDR3 sequence reads: CASSSLDSPRGYTF. In DNA form, the CDR3 reads TGTGCCAGCAGTTCTCTTGACAGTCCCCGGGGCTACACCTTC.

J is TRBJ1-4 and V is TRBV30; D is ambiguous. CDR1 is GTSNPN, CDR2 SVGIG, per germline (reference sequence). The CDR3 contains 13 residues. Trimming removed 1 base from V and 8 bases from J, with 11 bases in between. The CDR3 here is CAWSGAGSEKLFF. CDR3 nucleotides: TGTGCCTGGAGTGGCGCCGGGTCCGAAAAACTGTTTTTT. The full variable domain, completed using reference TRBV30 and TRBJ1-4, is SQTIHQWPATLVQPVGSPLSLECTVEGTSNPNLYWYRQAAGRGLQLLFYSVGIGQISSEVPQNLSASRPQDRQFILSSKKLLLSDSGFYLCAWSGAGSEKLFFGSGTQLSVL.

The V call is TRBV5-4, the J call TRBJ2-1, with D uncertain. CDR3 length: 14 amino acids. Germline V CDR1 and CDR2: SGHNT, YYREEE (reference sequence). Here the CDR3 DNA reads TGTGCGAGCTGTCCAGAGCCCTTATACAATGAGCAGTTCTTC. Its protein product is CASCPEPLYNEQFF.